This T cell receptor (beta chain) was sequenced for a study of blood T cell repertoires in COVID-19. Here immunoSEQ multiplex PCR was the method, and the copy in TCRdb shows in-frame clones only, minus some. The sample records over 80,000 clones, more than 70% being singletons. CDR1 is SGHNT, CDR2 YYREEE, per germline (reference sequence). V lost 5 bases and J lost 3, with 14 bases in between. The CDR3 length is 14 residues. The V and J genes are TRBV5-4 and TRBJ1-1; perhaps TRBD1 as D (6 bases). Sequenced material: peripheral blood. This receptor was identified in a human donor in a cohort sampled during active COVID-19. The CDR3 here is CASSVNRDHTEAFF. CDR3 DNA sequence: TGTGCCAGCAGTGTGAACAGGGATCACACTGAAGCTTTCTTT.